A selection of T cell receptor beta chains follows, all from one sample in a study of radiation and T cells in renal cell carcinoma. Sequencing used immunoSEQ multiplex PCR; TCRdb keeps in-frame clones, though not all of them. The sample holds about 120,000 clones, about four fifths seen once. The source was blood, collected from a patient whose treatment included radiotherapy and nephrectomy. These receptor sequences come from a man in his forties or fifties with renal cell carcinoma. CDR3s include the opening cysteine and the closing phenylalanine or tryptophan. Fields, in order: V gene, clone size, CDR3 protein. Only some rows state a clone size, as once, few, many or a class for expanded clones.

TRBV19 | - | CASSRASGRSGETQYF
TRBV30 | - | CAWSRGTVTYEQYF
TRBV28 | - | CASALGGGAEAFF
TRBV27 | - | CASSMKKETDPLSGYTF
TRBV10-3 | - | CATTVGTDKWTDTQYF
TRBV7-8 | few | CASSLGSGGAGYGYTF
TRBV6-1 | - | CASSEEGVDTEAFF
TRBV9 | - | CASSVAGARNTEAFF
TRBV6-5 | once | CASSSRPSGRGYEQYF
TRBV28 | - | CASSPAGAAGEKLFF
TRBV6-1 | - | CASSALGQQETQYF
TRBV5-4 | - | CASSFGGEQFF
TRBV30 | - | CAWRPLGEGEGSGYTF
TRBV28 | - | CASSLSGPNGEQYF
TRBV6-1 | - | CASSEAAGQGHQETQYF
TRBV2 | - | CASSAGGGTYSNQPQHF
TRBV29-1 | - | CSVEGHALNYGYTF
TRBV10-3 | - | CAISEAQGENTF
TRBV7-6 | few | CASSEFQINSPLHF
TRBV6-5 | - | CASSSEYRLKEQFF
TRBV19 | - | CASSIWLAEETQYF
TRBV9 | few | CASSTTTGRNEQFF
TRBV28 | - | CASSFSGIGSGEQFF
TRBV5-5 | - | CASSFPGRGNGYTF
TRBV11-2 | - | CASSLYGGTNTGELFF
TRBV6-5 | - | CASSYSGSSQETQYF
TRBV28 | once | CASSPGTDNQPQHF
TRBV4-1 | - | CASSQDLLAGGRVDTQYF
TRBV5-1 | - | CASSLRQVATGELFF
TRBV5-1 | once | CASSLEGVRNLYGYTF
TRBV7-2 | - | CASSSTGVQPGGYEQYF
TRBV5-1 | - | CASSLDSGRGYTF
TRBV11-2 | - | CASSLVTGADQPQHF
TRBV9 | - | CASSLLGAGGTHNEQFF
TRBV6-1 | - | CASSVSSEVGEKLFF
TRBV5-1 | - | CASSLGLNQPQHF
TRBV7-9 | - | CASSATGNTEAFF
TRBV9 | - | CASSVEQGRTDTQYF
TRBV5-8 | few | CASSLGLTSGELFF